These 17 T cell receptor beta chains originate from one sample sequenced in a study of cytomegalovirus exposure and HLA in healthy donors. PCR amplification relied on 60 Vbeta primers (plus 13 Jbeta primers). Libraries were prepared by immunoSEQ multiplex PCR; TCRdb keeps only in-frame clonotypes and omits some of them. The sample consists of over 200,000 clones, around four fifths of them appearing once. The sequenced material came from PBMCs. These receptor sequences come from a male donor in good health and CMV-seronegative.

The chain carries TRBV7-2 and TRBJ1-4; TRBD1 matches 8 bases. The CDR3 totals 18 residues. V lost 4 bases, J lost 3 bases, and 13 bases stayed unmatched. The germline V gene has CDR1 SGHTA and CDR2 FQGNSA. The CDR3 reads CASSSHVPGQAANEKLFF. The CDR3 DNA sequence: TGTGCCAGCAGCTCACACGTCCCGGGACAGGCAGCTAATGAAAAACTGTTTTTT.

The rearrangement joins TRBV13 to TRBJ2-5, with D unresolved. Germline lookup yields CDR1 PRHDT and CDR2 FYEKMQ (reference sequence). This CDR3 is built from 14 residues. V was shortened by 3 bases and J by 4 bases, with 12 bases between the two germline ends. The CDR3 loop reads CASSFVGRGETQYF. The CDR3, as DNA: TGTGCCAGCAGCTTCGTCGGTCGTGGAGAGACCCAGTACTTC.

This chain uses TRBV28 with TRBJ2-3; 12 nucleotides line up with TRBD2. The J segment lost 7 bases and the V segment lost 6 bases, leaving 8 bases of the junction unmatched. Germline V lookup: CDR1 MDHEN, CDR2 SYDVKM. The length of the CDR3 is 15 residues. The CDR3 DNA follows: TGTGCCAGCAGACCGGGACTAGCGGGCGCGCATACGCAGTATTTT. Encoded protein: CASRPGLAGAHTQYF.

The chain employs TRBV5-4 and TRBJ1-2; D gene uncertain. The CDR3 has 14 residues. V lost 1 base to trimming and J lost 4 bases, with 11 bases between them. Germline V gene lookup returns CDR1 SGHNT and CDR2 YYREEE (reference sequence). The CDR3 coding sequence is TGTGCCAGCAGCTTGCCCGAGCTGGTCTATGGCTACACCTTC. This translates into CASSLPELVYGYTF.

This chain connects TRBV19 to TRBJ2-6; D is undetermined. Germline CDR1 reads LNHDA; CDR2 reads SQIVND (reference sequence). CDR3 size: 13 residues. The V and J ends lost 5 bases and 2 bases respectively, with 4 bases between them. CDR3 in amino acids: CASSLPGANVLTF. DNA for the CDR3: TGTGCCAGTAGTCTCCCTGGGGCCAACGTCCTGACTTTC.

The CDR3 sequence is CASSVGGGTNTGELFF. In DNA, the CDR3 is TGTGCCAGCAGCGTAGGCGGGGGGACGAACACCGGGGAGCTGTTTTTT. The chain recombines TRBV9 with TRBJ2-2; the match to TRBD2 covers 8 bases. V trimming: 0 bases; J trimming: 0 bases; junction bases outside the gene matches: 1. The CDR3 totals 16 residues. Germline CDR1 and CDR2: SGDLS and YYNGEE. The full variable domain, completed using reference TRBV9 and TRBJ2-2, is DSGVTQTPKHLITATGQRVTLRCSPRSGDLSVYWYQQSLDQGLQFLIQYYNGEERAKGNILERFSAQQFPDLHSELNLSSLELGDSALYFCASSVGGGTNTGELFFGEGSRLTVL.

CDR3 region: CASSLDPGGSVNGYTF. The CDR3 bases are TGTGCCAGCAGCTTGGACCCAGGGGGAAGCGTGAATGGCTACACCTTC. This chain connects TRBV13 to TRBJ1-2, with TRBD1 matching 7 bases. The length of the CDR3 is 16 residues. Trimming removed 3 bases from V and 6 bases from J; junction bases left unmatched: 13. Looked up from germline, CDR1 is PRHDT and CDR2 is FYEKMQ (reference sequence).

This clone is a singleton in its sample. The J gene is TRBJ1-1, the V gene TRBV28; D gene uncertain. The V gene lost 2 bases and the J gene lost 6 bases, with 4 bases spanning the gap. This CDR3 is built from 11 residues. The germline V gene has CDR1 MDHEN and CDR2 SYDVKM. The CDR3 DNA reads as TGTGCCAGCAGTTTACGGGCTGAAGCTTTCTTT. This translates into CASSLRAEAFF.

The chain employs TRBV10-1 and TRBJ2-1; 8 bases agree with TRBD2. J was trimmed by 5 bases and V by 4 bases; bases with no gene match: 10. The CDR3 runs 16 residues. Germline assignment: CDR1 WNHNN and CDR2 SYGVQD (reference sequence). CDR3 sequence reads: CASSGREGLVDNEQFF. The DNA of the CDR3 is TGCGCCAGCAGTGGACGGGAGGGCCTGGTAGACAATGAGCAGTTCTTC.

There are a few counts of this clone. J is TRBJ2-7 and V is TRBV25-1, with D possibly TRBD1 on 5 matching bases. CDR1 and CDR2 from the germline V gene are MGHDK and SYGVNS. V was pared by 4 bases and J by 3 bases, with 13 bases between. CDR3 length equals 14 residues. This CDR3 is CASSGQGLGYEQYF. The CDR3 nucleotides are TGTGCCAGCAGTGGCCAGGGTCTTGGCTACGAGCAGTACTTC.

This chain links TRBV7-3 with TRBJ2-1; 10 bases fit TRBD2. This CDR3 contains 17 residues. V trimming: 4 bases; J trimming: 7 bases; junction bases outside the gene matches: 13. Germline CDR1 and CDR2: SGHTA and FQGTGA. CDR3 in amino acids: CASSSSDLAGVGNEQFF. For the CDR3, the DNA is TGTGCCAGCAGCTCCTCCGACCTAGCGGGAGTAGGTAATGAGCAGTTCTTC.

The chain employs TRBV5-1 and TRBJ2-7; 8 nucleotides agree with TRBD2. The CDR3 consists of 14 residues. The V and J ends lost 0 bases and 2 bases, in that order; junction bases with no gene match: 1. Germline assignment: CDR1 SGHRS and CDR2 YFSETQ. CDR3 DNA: TGCGCCAGCAGCTTGGAGGGACTAGCCTACGAGCAGTACTTC. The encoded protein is CASSLEGLAYEQYF. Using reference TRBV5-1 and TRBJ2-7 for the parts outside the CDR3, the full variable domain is KAGVTQTPRYLIKTRGQQVTLSCSPISGHRSVSWYQQTPGQGLQFLFEYFSETQRNKGNFPGRFSGRQFSNSRSEMNVSTLELGDSALYLCASSLEGLAYEQYFGPGTRLTVT.

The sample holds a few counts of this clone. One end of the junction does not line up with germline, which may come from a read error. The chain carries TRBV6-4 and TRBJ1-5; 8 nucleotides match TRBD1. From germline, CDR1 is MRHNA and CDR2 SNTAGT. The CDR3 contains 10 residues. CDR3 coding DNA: TGTGCCAGCAGCGGCAGGGGGCAAGATTTT. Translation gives CASSGRGQDF.

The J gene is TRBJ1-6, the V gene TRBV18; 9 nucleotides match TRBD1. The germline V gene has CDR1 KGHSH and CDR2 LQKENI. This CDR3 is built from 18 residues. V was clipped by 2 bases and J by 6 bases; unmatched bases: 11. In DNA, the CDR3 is TGTGCCAGCTCACCATATCCACAGGGGGCGTCTACTAATTCACCCCTCCACTTT. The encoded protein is CASSPYPQGASTNSPLHF.

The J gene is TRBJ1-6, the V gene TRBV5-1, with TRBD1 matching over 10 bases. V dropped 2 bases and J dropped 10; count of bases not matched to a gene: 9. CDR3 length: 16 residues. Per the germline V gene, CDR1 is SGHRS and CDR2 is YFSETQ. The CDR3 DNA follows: TGCGCCAGCAGCTTCGACCGGGACAGGGGACAGTCACCCCTCCACTTT. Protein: CASSFDRDRGQSPLHF.

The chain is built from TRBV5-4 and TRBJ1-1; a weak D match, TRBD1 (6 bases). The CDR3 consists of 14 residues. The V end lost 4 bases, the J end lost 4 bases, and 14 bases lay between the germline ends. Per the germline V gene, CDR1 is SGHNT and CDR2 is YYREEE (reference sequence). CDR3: CASSLKGGSTEAFF. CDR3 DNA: TGTGCCAGCAGCCTGAAGGGGGGGTCCACTGAAGCTTTCTTT.

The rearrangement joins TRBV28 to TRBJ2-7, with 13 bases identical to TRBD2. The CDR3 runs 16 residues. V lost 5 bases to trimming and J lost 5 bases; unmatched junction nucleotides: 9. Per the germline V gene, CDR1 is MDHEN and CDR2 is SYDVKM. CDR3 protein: CASSPVGLAGRDEQYF. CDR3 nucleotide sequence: TGTGCCAGCAGTCCTGTGGGACTAGCGGGAAGGGACGAGCAGTACTTC.